Following are 26 T cell receptor beta chains from one sample sequenced in a study of blood T cell repertoires in COVID-19. Some clones are missing from TCRdb's copy, which holds only in-frame ones; the method was immunoSEQ multiplex PCR. The sample lists around 170,000 clones, 80% to 90% occurring once. The material sequenced was peripheral blood. These receptors were taken from a man between 18 and 35 years old who had recovered from COVID-19.

The chain couples TRBV5-5 to TRBJ2-1; 11 bases line up with TRBD2. CDR1 is SGHKS and CDR2 is YYEKEE in the germline V gene (reference sequence). The CDR3 covers 17 residues. The V and J ends lost 4 bases and 6 bases, in that order; junction bases with no gene match: 12. The CDR3 region is CASSPRLAGTKANEQFF. The CDR3 nucleotides are TGTGCCAGCAGCCCTCGACTAGCGGGGACTAAAGCCAATGAGCAGTTCTTC. Together with reference TRBV5-5 and TRBJ2-1, the CDR3 gives the full variable domain: DAGVTQSPTHLIKTRGQQVTLRCSPISGHKSVSWYQQVLGQGPQFIFQYYEKEERGRGNFPDRFSARQFPNYSSELNVNALLLGDSALYLCASSPRLAGTKANEQFFGPGTRLTVL.

V gene TRBV6-1 combines with J gene TRBJ1-1; TRBD1 is a possible D gene (6 bases). The CDR3 sequence is 14 residues long. V was pared by 0 bases and J by 5 bases, with 10 bases between. CDR1 is MNHNS and CDR2 is SASEGT in the germline V gene. CDR3 in DNA: TGTGCCAGCAGTGAAGCCAGGGGATGGACTGAAGCTTTCTTT. This translates into CASSEARGWTEAFF.

The chain employs TRBV4-2 and TRBJ2-1; TRBD2 is a possible D gene (5 bases). Germline V CDR1 and CDR2: LGHNA, YNFKEQ. Trimming shortened V by 4 bases and J by 7 bases, and 23 bases separated the two germline ends. The CDR3 spans 17 residues. CDR3 DNA: TGTGCCAGCAGCCGAGTCAGAAGCGGTTTCCTGGGGAATGAGCAGTTCTTC. It yields the protein CASSRVRSGFLGNEQFF.

This chain uses TRBV6-5 with TRBJ2-1; D may be TRBD2 (6 bases). The CDR3 runs 16 residues. Trimming cost V 2 bases and J 5 bases, with 16 bases left between them. Germline assignment: CDR1 MNHEY and CDR2 SVGAGI. CDR3 amino acids: CASSYQGLQRDNEQFF. For the CDR3, the DNA is TGTGCCAGCAGTTACCAGGGACTGCAAAGGGACAATGAGCAGTTCTTC.

This clone was observed at least ten times. The chain recombines TRBV9 with TRBJ2-1; D is perhaps TRBD1 (6 bases). CDR3 length equals 15 residues. The V gene lost 0 bases and the J gene lost 9 bases, with 16 bases spanning the gap. Per germline, CDR1 SGDLS and CDR2 YYNGEE. CDR3 residues: CASSVVTQGKSEQFF. The CDR3 DNA is TGTGCCAGCAGCGTAGTTACACAGGGAAAAAGTGAGCAGTTCTTC.

This chain uses TRBV27 with TRBJ1-2; D may be TRBD1 (5 bases). This CDR3 has 14 amino acids. Trimming pared 4 bases from V and 7 bases from J, leaving 16 bases between. Germline V gene sequence: CDR1 MNHEY, CDR2 SMNVEV (reference sequence). CDR3 amino acids: CASSSAGAGSGYTF. The CDR3 DNA sequence: TGTGCCAGCAGTTCGGCAGGAGCAGGGTCTGGCTACACCTTC.

This clone occurred many times. This chain uses TRBV6-2 or TRBV6-3 with TRBJ2-2; weak D call: TRBD2 (5 bases). In germline, CDR1 is MNHEY, CDR2 SVGEGT. The CDR3 extends over 15 amino acids. Trimming stripped 5 bases from V and 4 bases from J, with 14 bases between. CDR3 nucleotides: TGTGCCAGCAGTCCCGAGCGGTTATTCACCGGGGAGCTGTTTTTT. It translates to CASSPERLFTGELFF.

This clone came up a few times. The chain carries TRBV7-2 and TRBJ1-5; D gene unclear. CDR1 is SGHTA, CDR2 FQGNSA, per germline. The CDR3 extends over 12 amino acids. V lost 5 bases to trimming and J lost 3 bases, with 5 bases between them. The CDR3 spells CASSRYNQPQHF. CDR3 DNA: TGTGCCAGCAGCCGTTACAATCAGCCCCAGCATTTT.

This clone was seen only once. The rearrangement links TRBV19 to TRBJ2-1; 12 bases are shared with TRBD2. The CDR3 loop spans 19 amino acids. Germline values: CDR1 LNHDA, CDR2 SQIVND (reference sequence). The V gene end was trimmed by 6 bases and the J gene end by 1 base; junction bases not matched to a gene: 13. CDR3 sequence: CASRQRTSGTQGSYNEQFF. The CDR3 DNA reads TGTGCCAGTAGGCAAAGGACTAGCGGGACCCAAGGTTCCTACAATGAGCAGTTCTTC.

The DNA for the CDR3 is TGCAGCGTGGGACTAGCGAGTAGGGGCGAGCAGTACTTC. Amino acid sequence: CSVGLASRGEQYF. The genes are TRBV29-1 and TRBJ2-7; TRBD2 matches 10 bases. Germline values: CDR1 SQVTM, CDR2 ANQGSEA. Trimming took 6 bases from V and 6 from J; bases not matched to a gene: 8. The CDR3 spans 13 residues.

The chain is built from TRBV2 and TRBJ2-7; D is uncertain. V shed 4 bases and J shed 6 bases, with 10 bases lying between them. Germline assignment: CDR1 SNHLY and CDR2 FYNNEI. The CDR3 totals 12 residues. CDR3 loop: CASSVLIGEQYF. The CDR3 DNA sequence: TGTGCCAGCAGTGTATTAATCGGCGAGCAGTACTTC.

CDR3 sequence reads: CASNAGDTQYF. In DNA, the CDR3 is TGTGCCAGCAACGCGGGTGATACGCAGTATTTT. V and J are TRBV6-6 and TRBJ2-3; D is perhaps TRBD2 (5 bases). The CDR3 totals 11 residues. V shed 7 bases and J shed 6 bases, with 8 bases lying between them. Germline lookup yields CDR1 MNHNY and CDR2 SVGAGI (reference sequence).

The chain has TRBV19 and TRBJ2-1; TRBD2 aligns across 7 bases. This CDR3 is built from 10 residues. The trim removed 8 bases at V and 15 bases at J, leaving 7 bases unmatched. Germline lookup yields CDR1 LNHDA and CDR2 SQIVND (reference sequence). In nucleotides, the CDR3 is TGTGCCAGTCTCGGGAGGACTCTGTTCTTC. It is translated as CASLGRTLFF.

The rearrangement joins TRBV28 to TRBJ2-7; 9 bases line up with TRBD1. The V gene's germline CDR1 is MDHEN and CDR2 SYDVKM. V was clipped by 8 bases and J by 4 bases; unmatched bases: 9. The CDR3 extends over 14 amino acids. The CDR3 DNA reads as TGTGCCAGCCAGTTCTCTGGGACAGGGTACGAGCAGTACTTC. This codes for CASQFSGTGYEQYF.

The chain has TRBV5-4 and TRBJ2-2; D not certain. CDR3 length: 14 residues. Deletions cut 0 bases from V and 5 bases from J, with 8 bases between. CDR1 is SGHNT, CDR2 YYREEE, per germline (reference sequence). DNA for the CDR3: TGTGCCAGCAGCTTGGGTCAGACAACCGGGGAGCTGTTTTTT. Translated: CASSLGQTTGELFF.

The chain carries TRBV28 and TRBJ1-2; the D gene is possibly TRBD1 (5 bases). Per germline, CDR1 MDHEN and CDR2 SYDVKM. The V end was cut by 3 bases, the J end by 8 bases, with 10 bases between. The CDR3 has 12 amino acids. The CDR3 sequence is CASSFRGKGYTF. The CDR3, as DNA: TGTGCCAGCAGTTTTAGGGGAAAAGGCTACACCTTC.

CDR3 coding DNA: TGTGCCAGCAGTGAGTCGGGACACCTCAATCAGCCCCAGCATTTT. Protein: CASSESGHLNQPQHF. The rearrangement uses TRBV6-4 and TRBJ1-5, with D perhaps matching TRBD1 (6 bases). The CDR3 loop spans 15 amino acids. V dropped 3 bases and J dropped 3 bases, with 12 bases sitting between them. Germline CDR1 and CDR2: MRHNA and SNTAGT.

On this clone itself: Other nucleotide sequences in the sample specify the same CDR3. J is TRBJ2-7 and V is TRBV6-5; D gene uncertain. This CDR3 contains 12 residues. Germline V CDR1 and CDR2: MNHEY, SVGAGI. Trimming cost V 6 bases and J 1 base, with 7 bases left between them. The CDR3, as DNA: TGTGCCAGCAGCCTAAATTCCTACGAGCAGTACTTC. Translation: CASSLNSYEQYF.

This chain joins TRBV11-2 and TRBJ2-1; D perhaps matches TRBD1 (6 bases). The CDR3 spans 17 residues. The V gene lost 1 base and the J gene lost 4 bases, with 17 bases spanning the gap. Germline V gene sequence: CDR1 SGHAT, CDR2 FQNNGV. The CDR3 spells CASSLASSWGLYNEQFF. CDR3 DNA sequence: TGTGCCAGCAGCTTAGCTAGCTCCTGGGGGCTATACAATGAGCAGTTCTTC.

This rearrangement joins TRBV7-2 to TRBJ2-7; D is perhaps TRBD1 (6 bases). In germline, CDR1 is SGHTA, CDR2 FQGNSA. V shed 5 bases and J shed 6 bases, with 11 bases lying between them. The CDR3 loop spans 12 amino acids. CDR3 in DNA: TGTGCCAGCAGCCGCACAGGGAGCGAGCAGTACTTC. Protein sequence: CASSRTGSEQYF.

The V gene is TRBV5-4, the J gene TRBJ2-6, with no clear D. V was cut by 0 bases and J by 3 bases, with 7 bases left in between. The V gene's germline CDR1 is SGHNT and CDR2 YYREEE (reference sequence). CDR3 length equals 15 residues. CDR3 in DNA: TGTGCCAGCAGCTTGGCGGGTGGTGGGGCCAACGTCCTGACTTTC. Residues: CASSLAGGGANVLTF.

CDR3 nucleotides: TGTGCCAGCAGCTTTACCCTAGCGGGAGCGACCTACGAGCAGTACTTC. It codes for CASSFTLAGATYEQYF. The J gene is TRBJ2-7, the V gene TRBV2, with 10 bases aligning to TRBD2. Germline V gene data show CDR1 as SNHLY and CDR2 as FYNNEI. The CDR3 extends over 16 amino acids. With V trimmed by 6 bases and J by 2 bases, 10 bases remained unmatched.

J is TRBJ2-7 and V is TRBV28; D might be TRBD2 (5 bases). The V gene lost 3 bases and the J gene lost 2 bases, with 11 bases spanning the gap. CDR3 length: 14 amino acids. Per the germline V gene, CDR1 is MDHEN and CDR2 is SYDVKM. The CDR3 is CASSFVGIPYEQYF. The DNA for the CDR3 is TGTGCCAGCAGTTTTGTCGGGATCCCCTACGAGCAGTACTTC.

The sample holds one count of this clone. The chain links TRBV28 to TRBJ2-2; 9 bases align to TRBD1. The V and J ends lost 10 bases and 6 bases, in that order; junction bases with no gene match: 12. Germline CDR1 reads MDHEN; CDR2 reads SYDVKM. The length of the CDR3 is 15 residues. This CDR3 reads CATVAGQGGPGELFF. As DNA, the CDR3 is TGTGCCACCGTTGCGGGACAGGGAGGACCCGGGGAGCTGTTTTTT. Full variable domain (rest looked up from reference TRBV28 and TRBJ2-2): DVKVTQSSRYLVKRTGEKVFLECVQDMDHENMFWYRQDPGLGLRLIYFSYDVKMKEKGDIPEGYSVSREKKERFSLILESASTNQTSMYLCATVAGQGGPGELFFGEGSRLTVL.

The genes are TRBV29-1 and TRBJ2-5; the D gene is possibly TRBD2 (5 bases). Germline lookup yields CDR1 SQVTM and CDR2 ANQGSEA. With 5 bases removed from V and 0 bases from J, the gap between germline ends came to 16 bases. The CDR3 contains 15 residues. CDR3 DNA: TGCAGCGTTTTTTTAGGAACGGGGTACCAAGAGACCCAGTACTTC. This sequence encodes CSVFLGTGYQETQYF. Supplemented by reference TRBV29-1 and TRBJ2-5, the full variable domain reads SAVISQKPSRDICQRGTSLTIQCQVDSQVTMMFWYRQQPGQSLTLIATANQGSEATYESGFVIDKFPISRPNLTFSTLTVSNMSPEDSSIYLCSVFLGTGYQETQYFGPGTRLLVL.

The V call is TRBV28, the J call TRBJ1-2; no definite D call. Trimming removed 3 bases from V and 6 bases from J, with 14 bases in between. The CDR3 has 14 amino acids. Germline V gene lookup returns CDR1 MDHEN and CDR2 SYDVKM. CDR3 region: CASSLLLSEDGYTF. CDR3 DNA: TGTGCCAGCAGTTTGTTACTCTCTGAGGATGGCTACACCTTC.